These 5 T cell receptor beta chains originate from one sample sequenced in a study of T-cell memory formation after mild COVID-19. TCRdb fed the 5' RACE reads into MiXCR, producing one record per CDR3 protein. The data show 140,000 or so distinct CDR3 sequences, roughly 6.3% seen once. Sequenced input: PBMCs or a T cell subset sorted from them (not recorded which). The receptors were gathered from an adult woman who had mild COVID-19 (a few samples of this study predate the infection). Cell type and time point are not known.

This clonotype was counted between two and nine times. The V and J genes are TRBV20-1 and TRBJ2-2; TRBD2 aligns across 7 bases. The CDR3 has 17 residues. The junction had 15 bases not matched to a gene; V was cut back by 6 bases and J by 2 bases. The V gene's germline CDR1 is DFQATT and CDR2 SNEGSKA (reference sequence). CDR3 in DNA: TGCAGTGCCCCTACTAGCGCTGGGGCCCGAAACACCGGGGAGCTGTTTTTT. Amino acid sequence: CSAPTSAGARNTGELFF.

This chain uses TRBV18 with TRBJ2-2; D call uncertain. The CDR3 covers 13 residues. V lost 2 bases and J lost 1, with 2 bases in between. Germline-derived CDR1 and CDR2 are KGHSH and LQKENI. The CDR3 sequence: CASSPGNTGELFF. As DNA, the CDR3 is TGTGCCAGCTCACCAGGGAACACCGGGGAGCTGTTTTTT.

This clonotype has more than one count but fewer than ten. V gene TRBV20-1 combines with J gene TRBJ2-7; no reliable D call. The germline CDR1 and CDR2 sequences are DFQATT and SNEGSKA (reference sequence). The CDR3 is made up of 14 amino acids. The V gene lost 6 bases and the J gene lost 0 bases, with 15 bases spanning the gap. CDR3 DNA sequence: TGCAGTGCCAGAACTTCCACCCGCTCCTACGAGCAGTACTTC. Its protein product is CSARTSTRSYEQYF.

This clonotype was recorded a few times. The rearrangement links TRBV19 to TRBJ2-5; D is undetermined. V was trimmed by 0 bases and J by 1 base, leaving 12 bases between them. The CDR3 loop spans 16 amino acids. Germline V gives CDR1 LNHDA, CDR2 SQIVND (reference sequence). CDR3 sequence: CASSIEAKAAQETQYF. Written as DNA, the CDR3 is TGTGCCAGTAGTATAGAGGCAAAGGCAGCCCAAGAGACCCAGTACTTC.

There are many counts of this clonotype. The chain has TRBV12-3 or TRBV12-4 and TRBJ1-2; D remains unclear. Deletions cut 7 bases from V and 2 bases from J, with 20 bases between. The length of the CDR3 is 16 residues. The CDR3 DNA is TGTGCCAGCACCCCACAGAGGAGCACTGCCAACTATGGCTACACCTTC. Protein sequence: CASTPQRSTANYGYTF.